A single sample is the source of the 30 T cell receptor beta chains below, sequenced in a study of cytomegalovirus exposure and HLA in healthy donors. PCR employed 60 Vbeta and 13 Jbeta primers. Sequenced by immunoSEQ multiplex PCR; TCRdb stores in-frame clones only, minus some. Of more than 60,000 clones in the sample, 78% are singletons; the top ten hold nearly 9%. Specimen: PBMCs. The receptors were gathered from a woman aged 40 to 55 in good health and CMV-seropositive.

The CDR3: CASSLTGAEGEAFF. The CDR3, as DNA: TGTGCCAGCAGCTTAACAGGGGCGGAGGGGGAAGCTTTCTTT. This chain uses TRBV7-3 with TRBJ1-1, with D possibly TRBD1 on 5 matching bases. Germline values: CDR1 SGHTA, CDR2 FQGTGA. The CDR3 sequence is 14 residues long. Trimming pared 0 bases from V and 8 bases from J, leaving 13 bases between.

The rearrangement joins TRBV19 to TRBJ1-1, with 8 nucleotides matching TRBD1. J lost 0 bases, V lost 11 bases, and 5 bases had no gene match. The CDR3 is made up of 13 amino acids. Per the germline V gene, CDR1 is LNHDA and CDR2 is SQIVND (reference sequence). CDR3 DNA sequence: TGTGCCTCTAGGGACAGGTTGAACACTGAAGCTTTCTTT. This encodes CASRDRLNTEAFF.

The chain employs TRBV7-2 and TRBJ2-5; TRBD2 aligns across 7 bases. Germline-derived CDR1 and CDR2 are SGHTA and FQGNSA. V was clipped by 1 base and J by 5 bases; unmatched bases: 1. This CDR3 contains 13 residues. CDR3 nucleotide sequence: TGTGCCAGCAGCTTAGTGGGGGGGGAGACCCAGTACTTC. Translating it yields CASSLVGGETQYF.

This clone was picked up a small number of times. The CDR3 DNA reads TGTGCCAGCAGCCAAGCGGGGGGGCCCTGGAATGAGCAGTTCTTC. Translating gives CASSQAGGPWNEQFF. J is TRBJ2-1 and V is TRBV27; 10 nucleotides line up with TRBD2. Germline lookup yields CDR1 MNHEY and CDR2 SMNVEV (reference sequence). This CDR3 is built from 15 residues. The ends lost 6 bases at V and 7 bases at J; junction bases unmatched: 9.

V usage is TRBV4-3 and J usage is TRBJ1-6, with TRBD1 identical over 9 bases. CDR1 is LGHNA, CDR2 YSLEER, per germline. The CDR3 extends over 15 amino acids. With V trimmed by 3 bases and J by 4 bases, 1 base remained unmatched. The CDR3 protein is CASSQGQGYNSPLHF. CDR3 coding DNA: TGCGCCAGCAGCCAGGGACAGGGATATAATTCACCCCTCCACTTT.

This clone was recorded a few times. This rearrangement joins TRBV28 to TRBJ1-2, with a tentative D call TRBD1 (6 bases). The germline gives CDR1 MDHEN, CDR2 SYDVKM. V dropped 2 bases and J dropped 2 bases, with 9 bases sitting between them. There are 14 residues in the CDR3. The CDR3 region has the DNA TGTGCCAGCAGTTTAGGGGGCCCGAACTATGGCTACACCTTC. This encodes CASSLGGPNYGYTF.

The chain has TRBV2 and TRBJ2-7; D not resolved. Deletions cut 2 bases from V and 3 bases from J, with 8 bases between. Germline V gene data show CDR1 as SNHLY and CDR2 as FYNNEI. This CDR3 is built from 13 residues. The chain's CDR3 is CASSEQVFYEQYF. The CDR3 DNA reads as TGTGCCAGCAGTGAACAGGTTTTCTACGAGCAGTACTTC.

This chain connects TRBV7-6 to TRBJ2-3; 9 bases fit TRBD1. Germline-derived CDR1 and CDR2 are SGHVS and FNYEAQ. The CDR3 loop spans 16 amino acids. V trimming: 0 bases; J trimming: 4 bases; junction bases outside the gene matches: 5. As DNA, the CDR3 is TGTGCCAGCAGCTTAGCGGGACAGGGACTTGCAGATACGCAGTATTTT. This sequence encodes CASSLAGQGLADTQYF.

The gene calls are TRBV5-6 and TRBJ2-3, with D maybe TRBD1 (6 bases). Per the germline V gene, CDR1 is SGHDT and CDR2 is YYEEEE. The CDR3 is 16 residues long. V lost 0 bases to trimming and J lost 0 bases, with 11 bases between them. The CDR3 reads CASSLGTGLSTDTQYF. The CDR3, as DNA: TGTGCCAGCAGCTTGGGTACAGGGCTTAGCACAGATACGCAGTATTTT.

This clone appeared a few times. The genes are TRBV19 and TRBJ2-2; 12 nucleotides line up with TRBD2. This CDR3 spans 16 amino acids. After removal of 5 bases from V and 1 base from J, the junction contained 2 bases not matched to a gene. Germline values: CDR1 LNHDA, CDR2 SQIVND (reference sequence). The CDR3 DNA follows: TGTGCCAGTAGTCCGGGACTAGCGGGGAACACCGGGGAGCTGTTTTTT. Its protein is CASSPGLAGNTGELFF.

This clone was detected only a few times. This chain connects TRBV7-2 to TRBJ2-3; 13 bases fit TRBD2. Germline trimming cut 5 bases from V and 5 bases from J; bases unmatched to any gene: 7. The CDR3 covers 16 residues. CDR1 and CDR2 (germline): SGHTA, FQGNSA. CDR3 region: CASSKTSGGARDTQYF. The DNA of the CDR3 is TGTGCCAGCAGCAAAACTAGCGGGGGGGCCAGAGATACGCAGTATTTT.

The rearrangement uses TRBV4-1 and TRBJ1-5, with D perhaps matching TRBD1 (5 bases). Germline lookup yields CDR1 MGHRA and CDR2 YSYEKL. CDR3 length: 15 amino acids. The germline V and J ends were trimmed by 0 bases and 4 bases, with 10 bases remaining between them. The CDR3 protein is CASSQEWAGNQPQHF. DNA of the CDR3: TGCGCCAGCAGCCAAGAGTGGGCAGGGAATCAGCCCCAGCATTTT.

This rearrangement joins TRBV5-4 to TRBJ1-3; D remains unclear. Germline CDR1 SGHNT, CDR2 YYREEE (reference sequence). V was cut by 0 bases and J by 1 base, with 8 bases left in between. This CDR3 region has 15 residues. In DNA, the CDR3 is TGTGCCAGCAGCTTGGCCGGTTTGTCTGGAAACACCATATATTTT. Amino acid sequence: CASSLAGLSGNTIYF.

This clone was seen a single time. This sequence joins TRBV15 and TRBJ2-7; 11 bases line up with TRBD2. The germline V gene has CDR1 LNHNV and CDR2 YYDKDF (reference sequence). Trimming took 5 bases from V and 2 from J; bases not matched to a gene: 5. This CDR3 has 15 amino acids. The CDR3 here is CATSLIAGGTYEQYF. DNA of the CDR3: TGTGCCACCAGCCTGATAGCGGGGGGGACCTACGAGCAGTACTTC.

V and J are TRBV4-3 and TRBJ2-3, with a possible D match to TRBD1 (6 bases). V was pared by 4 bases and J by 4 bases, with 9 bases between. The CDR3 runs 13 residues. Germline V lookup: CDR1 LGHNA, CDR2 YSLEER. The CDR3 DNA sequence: TGCGCCAGCAGCCCCACAGGGCCAGATACGCAGTATTTT. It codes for CASSPTGPDTQYF.

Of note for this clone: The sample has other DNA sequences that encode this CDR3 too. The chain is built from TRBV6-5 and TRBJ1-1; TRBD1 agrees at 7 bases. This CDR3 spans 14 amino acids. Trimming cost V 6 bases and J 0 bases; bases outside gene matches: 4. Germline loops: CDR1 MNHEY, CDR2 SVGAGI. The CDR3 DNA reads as TGTGCCAGCAGGAGGGACAGAATGAACACTGAAGCTTTCTTT. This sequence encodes CASRRDRMNTEAFF.

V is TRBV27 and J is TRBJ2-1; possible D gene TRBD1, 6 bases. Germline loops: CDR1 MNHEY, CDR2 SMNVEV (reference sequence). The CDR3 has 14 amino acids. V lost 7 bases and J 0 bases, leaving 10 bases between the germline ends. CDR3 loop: CASTRGSSYNEQFF. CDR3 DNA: TGTGCCAGCACGAGGGGGAGCTCCTACAATGAGCAGTTCTTC.

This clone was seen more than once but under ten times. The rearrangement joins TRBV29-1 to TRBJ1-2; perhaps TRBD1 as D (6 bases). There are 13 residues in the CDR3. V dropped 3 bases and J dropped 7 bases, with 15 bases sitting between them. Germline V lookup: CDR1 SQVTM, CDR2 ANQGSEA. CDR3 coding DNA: TGCAGCGTTGACCGGACAGAATCGGGTGGCTACACCTTC. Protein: CSVDRTESGGYTF.

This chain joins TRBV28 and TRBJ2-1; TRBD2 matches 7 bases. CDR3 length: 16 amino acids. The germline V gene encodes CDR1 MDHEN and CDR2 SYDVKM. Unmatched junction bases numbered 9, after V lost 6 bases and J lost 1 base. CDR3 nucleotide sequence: TGTGCCAGCAGCCCGCTCGGGGGGACTTCCTACAATGAGCAGTTCTTC. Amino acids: CASSPLGGTSYNEQFF.

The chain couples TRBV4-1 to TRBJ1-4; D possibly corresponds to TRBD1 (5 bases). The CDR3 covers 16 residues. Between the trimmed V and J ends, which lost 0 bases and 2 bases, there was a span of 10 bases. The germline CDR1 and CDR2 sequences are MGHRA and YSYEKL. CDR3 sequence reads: CASSQDGRGTNEKLFF. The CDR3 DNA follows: TGCGCCAGCAGCCAAGATGGGCGGGGGACTAATGAAAAACTGTTTTTT.

CDR3 sequence (DNA): TGTGCCAGCAGCCCACCCTCCGGGCCCCAGCATTTT. This translates into CASSPPSGPQHF. V gene TRBV7-8 combines with J gene TRBJ1-5; D uncertain. Trimming took off 5 bases at V and 9 bases at J, with 11 bases between the two ends. The CDR3 loop spans 12 amino acids. Germline V gives CDR1 SGHVS, CDR2 FQNEAQ. The full variable domain, with the rest looked up from reference TRBV7-8 and TRBJ1-5, is GAGVSQSPRYKVAKRGQDVALRCDPISGHVSLFWYQQALGQGPEFLTYFQNEAQLDKSGLPSDRFFAERPEGSVSTLKIQRTQQEDSAVYLCASSPPSGPQHFGDGTRLSIL.

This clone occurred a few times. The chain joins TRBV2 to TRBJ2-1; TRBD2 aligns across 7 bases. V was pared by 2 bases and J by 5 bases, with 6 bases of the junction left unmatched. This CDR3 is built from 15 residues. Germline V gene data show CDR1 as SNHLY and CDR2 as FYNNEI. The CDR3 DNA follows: TGTGCCAGCAGTGAAAGAGGGAGCGGGGACAATGAGCAGTTCTTC. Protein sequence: CASSERGSGDNEQFF.

The CDR3: CASSYSSGASNQPQHF. CDR3 DNA: TGTGCCAGCAGTTACTCGAGTGGGGCTTCCAATCAGCCCCAGCATTTT. V is TRBV6-5 and J is TRBJ1-5; the D gene is possibly TRBD1 (5 bases). The CDR3 runs 16 residues. V was clipped by 0 bases and J by 3 bases, with 12 bases between them. Germline-derived CDR1 and CDR2 are MNHEY and SVGAGI.

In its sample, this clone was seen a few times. The CDR3 bases are TGCAGCGGTATCCGGCTAGCGAGCGAGACCCAGTACTTC. Translating it yields CSGIRLASETQYF. The rearrangement uses TRBV29-1 and TRBJ2-5; a possible D gene is TRBD2 (6 bases). Trimming removed 7 bases from V and 5 bases from J, with 17 bases in between. CDR3 size: 13 residues. From germline, CDR1 is SQVTM and CDR2 ANQGSEA.

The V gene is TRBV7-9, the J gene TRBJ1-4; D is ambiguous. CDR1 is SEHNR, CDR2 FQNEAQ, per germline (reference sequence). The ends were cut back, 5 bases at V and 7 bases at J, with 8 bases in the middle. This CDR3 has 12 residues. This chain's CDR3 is CASSPSGEKLFF. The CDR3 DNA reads TGTGCCAGCAGCCCCTCGGGTGAAAAACTGTTTTTT.

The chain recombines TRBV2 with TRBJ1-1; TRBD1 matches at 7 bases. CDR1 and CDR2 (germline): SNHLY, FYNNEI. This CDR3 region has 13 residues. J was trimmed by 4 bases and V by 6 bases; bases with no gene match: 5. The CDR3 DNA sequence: TGTGCCAGCAGCTTACAGGGGAGCACTGAAGCTTTCTTT. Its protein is CASSLQGSTEAFF.

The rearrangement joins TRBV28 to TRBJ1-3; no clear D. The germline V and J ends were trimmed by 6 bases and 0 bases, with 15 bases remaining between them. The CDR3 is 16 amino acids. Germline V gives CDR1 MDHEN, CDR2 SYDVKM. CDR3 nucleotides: TGTGCCAGCAGCCCAACCGGGGTAAGCTCTGGAAACACCATATATTTT. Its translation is CASSPTGVSSGNTIYF.

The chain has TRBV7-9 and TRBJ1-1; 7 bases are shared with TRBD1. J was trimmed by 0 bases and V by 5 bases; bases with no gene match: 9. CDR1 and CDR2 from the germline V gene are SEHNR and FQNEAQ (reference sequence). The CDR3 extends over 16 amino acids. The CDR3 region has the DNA TGTGCCAGCAGCCCCATTCGGGGACAGATGAACACTGAAGCTTTCTTT. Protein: CASSPIRGQMNTEAFF.

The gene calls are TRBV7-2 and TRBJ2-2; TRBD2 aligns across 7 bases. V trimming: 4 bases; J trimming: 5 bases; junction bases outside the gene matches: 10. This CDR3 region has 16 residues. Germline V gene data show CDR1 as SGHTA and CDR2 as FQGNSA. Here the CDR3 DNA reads TGTGCCAGCAGCTGGCCCCCAGCGGGGTCAACCGGGGAGCTGTTTTTT. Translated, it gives CASSWPPAGSTGELFF.

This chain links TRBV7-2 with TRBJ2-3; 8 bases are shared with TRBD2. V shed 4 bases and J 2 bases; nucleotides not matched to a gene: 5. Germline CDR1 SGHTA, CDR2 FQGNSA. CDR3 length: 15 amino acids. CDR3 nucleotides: TGTGCCAGCAGCTCCCGAGGACTAGCCACAGATACGCAGTATTTT. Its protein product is CASSSRGLATDTQYF.